This record concerns one TCR beta chain sequence. Its antigen is unknown. In the same sample, other DNA sequences code for this CDR3. The germline gives CDR1 SGHAT, CDR2 FQNNGV. V gave up 0 bases and J gave up 1 base, with 6 bases separating them. This CDR3 spans 14 amino acids. This entry belongs to a study of shared clonotypes between healthy human individuals. Across the whole study: Donors were two women and three men aged 18 to 49.

Libraries were prepared by immunoSEQ multiplex PCR; TCRdb keeps only in-frame clonotypes and omits some of them. The sample has 2,500,000 or so clones, under 95% seen once. Regarding the study as a whole: Shared across four donors were roughly 4.8% of the naive CD4 clonotypes. Clonotype sharing among the donors was expected to vary with sequencing depth.

V usage is TRBV11-2 and J usage is TRBJ1-1; D not certain. Input material: naive CD4+ T cells from PBMCs. Subset denoted: CD45RA+ positively selected. This receptor was taken from a man aged 18-30 years in good health. Some clones in this sample may be carry-over from other donors' samples. This chain's CDR3 is CASSLDSPNTEAFF. Written as DNA, the CDR3 is TGTGCCAGCAGCTTAGACTCTCCGAACACTGAAGCTTTCTTT.